This T cell receptor beta chain originates from a study of T-cell reconstitution after alpha-beta-depleted transplantation in children. Concerning this clonotype: No antigen is known for it.

Overall study findings and caveats: It was reported that alpha-beta T cells came from several hundred expanded graft clones (about two months after transplant).

The ends lost 4 bases at V and 8 bases at J; junction bases unmatched: 19. Germline V gene data show CDR1 as SGHAT and CDR2 as FQDESV (reference sequence). CDR3 length: 18 amino acids. A TCRbeta library incorporating unique molecular identifiers was prepared. TCRdb re-called the PCR reads through MiXCR, storing one row per CDR3 protein. The sample holds some 450,000 distinct CDR3 sequences; 43% are singletons and the top ten take around a quarter. This TCR derives from a girl aged 2-10 years with aplastic anemia, due to receive a stem cell transplant. The chain links TRBV11-1 to TRBJ2-1; TRBD2 agrees at 8 bases. The source material was PBMCs, sampled before TCRalphabeta/CD19-depleted stem cell transplant. The CDR3 loop reads CASSSSGPLAEGGDEQFF. The CDR3 nucleotides read TGTGCCAGCAGCTCCTCGGGCCCACTAGCGGAAGGAGGCGATGAGCAGTTCTTC.